The 18 T cell receptor beta chains below were found in one sample sequenced in a study of shared clonotypes between healthy human individuals. Here immunoSEQ multiplex PCR was the method, and the copy in TCRdb shows in-frame clones only, minus some. The sample lists a few million clones, 85% to 95% occurring once. Specimen: naive CD4+ T cells sorted from blood. Subset defined: CD45RA+ positively selected. The receptors were gathered from a man between 18 and 29 years old in good health.

To note about this clone: This same CDR3 is encoded by further DNA sequences in the sample. The J gene is TRBJ1-4, the V gene TRBV28; D is unresolved. The CDR3 is 16 residues long. Germline assignment: CDR1 MDHEN and CDR2 SYDVKM. The V end was cut by 4 bases, the J end by 7 bases, with 19 bases between. Here the CDR3 DNA reads TGTGCCAGCAGTTCTACTTTGGGGAGAGGAGGTGAAAAACTGTTTTTT. Translated: CASSSTLGRGGEKLFF.

The gene calls are TRBV27 and TRBJ2-7; D might be TRBD1 (6 bases). CDR1 is MNHEY, CDR2 SMNVEV, per germline (reference sequence). Trimming took off 6 bases at V and 3 bases at J, with 18 bases between the two ends. The CDR3 is 15 amino acids. The DNA of the CDR3 is TGTGCCAGCAGACCGGACAGTCTAGGGGGCTACGAGCAGTACTTC. This encodes CASRPDSLGGYEQYF.

As regards this clone: The same CDR3 arises from other DNA sequences in this sample as well. The chain recombines TRBV5-1 with TRBJ2-3; possibly TRBD2 for D (6 bases). Per the germline V gene, CDR1 is SGHRS and CDR2 is YFSETQ. The CDR3 runs to 12 residues. V was shortened by 3 bases and J by 7 bases, with 9 bases between the two germline ends. As DNA, the CDR3 is TGCGCCAGCAGCTCGGAGGGTTATACGCAGTATTTT. Amino acids: CASSSEGYTQYF.

The chain combines TRBV13 with TRBJ1-3; tentative D call: TRBD1 (5 bases). The germline V gene has CDR1 PRHDT and CDR2 FYEKMQ (reference sequence). The CDR3 extends over 17 amino acids. The germline V and J ends were trimmed by 5 bases and 0 bases, with 17 bases remaining between them. The CDR3 DNA reads TGTGCCAGCAGCCCCCGGGTCGGGGGGAACTCTGGAAACACCATATATTTT. This encodes CASSPRVGGNSGNTIYF. The full variable domain, in which reference TRBV13 and TRBJ1-3 provide the parts outside the CDR3, is AAGVIQSPRHLIKEKRETATLKCYPIPRHDTVYWYQQGPGQDPQFLISFYEKMQSDKGSIPDRFSAQQFSDYHSELNMSSLELGDSALYFCASSPRVGGNSGNTIYFGEGSWLTVV.

Concerning this clone: An end of the junction does not agree with germline; a read error may underlie this. The rearrangement links TRBV19 to TRBJ2-1; 11 bases are shared with TRBD2. Germline V gene lookup returns CDR1 LNHDA and CDR2 SQIVND (reference sequence). The CDR3 extends over 12 amino acids. In DNA, the CDR3 is TGTGCCAGTAGTATCGTAGCGGGAGGGGTGATCTTC. It yields the protein CASSIVAGGVIF.

The gene calls are TRBV2 and TRBJ1-6; D not certain. V lost 3 bases to trimming and J lost 7 bases, with 16 bases between them. CDR3 length: 16 residues. Germline V gene sequence: CDR1 SNHLY, CDR2 FYNNEI. The DNA of the CDR3 is TGTGCCAGCAGTGACTTTCTTTCTCTCGGAAATTCACCCCTCCACTTT. Translation: CASSDFLSLGNSPLHF.

The chain joins TRBV18 to TRBJ2-7, with TRBD2 matching over 11 bases. Germline lookup yields CDR1 KGHSH and CDR2 LQKENI. Trimming at V came to 5 bases and at J to 7 bases, leaving 7 bases not matched to a gene. The CDR3 runs to 14 residues. CDR3 in amino acids: CASSKLAGEVEQYF. CDR3 bases: TGTGCCAGCTCAAAACTAGCGGGAGAGGTTGAGCAGTACTTC.

The chain joins TRBV14 to TRBJ2-3, with D hard to call. The CDR3 has 15 amino acids. Per the germline V gene, CDR1 is SGHDN and CDR2 is FVKESK. Between the trimmed V and J ends, which lost 4 bases and 1 base, there was a span of 12 bases. The CDR3 coding sequence is TGTGCCAGCAGCCCCCTGGGTTACGGCACAGATACGCAGTATTTT. Residues: CASSPLGYGTDTQYF.

The chain couples TRBV11-2 to TRBJ2-1; perhaps TRBD2 as D (5 bases). Germline-derived CDR1 and CDR2 are SGHAT and FQNNGV. V was pared by 5 bases and J by 4 bases, with 9 bases between. CDR3 length: 13 amino acids. The chain's CDR3 is CASSQDYYNEQFF. The DNA for the CDR3 is TGTGCCAGCAGCCAAGACTATTACAATGAGCAGTTCTTC.

V and J are TRBV9 and TRBJ1-4; the D is unclear. Germline values: CDR1 SGDLS, CDR2 YYNGEE. The V end lost 0 bases, the J end lost 4 bases, and 10 bases lay between the germline ends. CDR3 length: 15 amino acids. The CDR3 DNA is TGTGCCAGCAGCGTAGGCGGAGACTATAATGAAAAACTGTTTTTT. Encoded protein: CASSVGGDYNEKLFF.

V usage is TRBV4-1 and J usage is TRBJ1-6; D not resolved. This CDR3 region has 15 residues. Trimming removed 0 bases from V and 8 bases from J, with 11 bases in between. The germline CDR1 and CDR2 sequences are MGHRA and YSYEKL. The CDR3 loop is CASSQEPAGYSPLHF. CDR3 coding DNA: TGCGCCAGCAGCCAAGAGCCTGCGGGGTATTCACCCCTCCACTTT.

This chain connects TRBV5-1 to TRBJ2-3; D ambiguous. The CDR3 length is 12 residues. Germline V gene data show CDR1 as SGHRS and CDR2 as YFSETQ. Trimming cost V 0 bases and J 5 bases, with 4 bases left between them. This chain's CDR3 is CASSLDVDTQYF. The CDR3 DNA reads TGCGCCAGCAGCTTGGATGTAGATACGCAGTATTTT.

Points on this clone: At the DNA level, this CDR3 is encoded by other sequences in the same sample as well. The chain employs TRBV10-3 and TRBJ2-7; no clear D gene. V lost 3 bases, J lost 1 base, and 7 bases lay in between. CDR3 length equals 13 residues. Germline CDR1 reads ENHRY; CDR2 reads SYGVKD. Here the CDR3 reads CAISESTSYEQYF. CDR3 bases: TGTGCCATCAGTGAAAGCACATCCTACGAGCAGTACTTC.

This clone was seen a single time. This chain links TRBV5-1 with TRBJ2-1; D might be TRBD2 (7 bases). The ends were cut back, 7 bases at V and 8 bases at J, with 19 bases in the middle. Germline values: CDR1 SGHRS, CDR2 YFSETQ. This CDR3 has 14 residues. CDR3 residues: CASSEGGLIYEQFF. The CDR3 nucleotides read TGCGCCAGCTCCGAGGGGGGGCTAATATATGAGCAGTTCTTC.

The J gene is TRBJ2-7, the V gene TRBV6-6; tentative D call: TRBD2 (7 bases). Germline V gene sequence: CDR1 MNHNY, CDR2 SVGAGI (reference sequence). The CDR3 has 15 residues. Trimming took 7 bases from V and 7 from J, leaving 23 bases between them. Written as DNA, the CDR3 is TGTGCCAGCACCCTAGTGGGGGGGGCACCGTCAGAGCAGTACTTC. It is translated as CASTLVGGAPSEQYF.

A word on this clone: Other nucleotide sequences in the sample specify the same CDR3. The chain is built from TRBV6-5 and TRBJ2-5; D is uncertain. This CDR3 is built from 14 residues. Germline CDR1 reads MNHEY; CDR2 reads SVGAGI. Trimming removed 0 bases at V and 1 base at J, with 6 bases between. CDR3 nucleotides: TGTGCCAGCAGTTACTCGAGCCTCCAAGAGACCCAGTACTTC. It encodes CASSYSSLQETQYF.

This CDR3 reads CASSTGTEGQETQYF. In DNA, the CDR3 is TGTGCCAGCTCAACCGGGACCGAGGGGCAAGAGACCCAGTACTTC. The rearrangement joins TRBV18 to TRBJ2-5; D may correspond to TRBD1 or TRBD2 (5 bases each). The CDR3 loop spans 15 amino acids. The V and J ends lost 5 bases and 2 bases respectively, with 15 bases between them. From germline, CDR1 is KGHSH and CDR2 LQKENI.

On this clone itself: This sample includes further DNA sequences coding for the same CDR3. J is TRBJ1-1 and V is TRBV7-9; 8 bases are shared with TRBD1. V lost 3 bases, J lost 5 bases, and 2 bases stayed unmatched. The CDR3 is 13 residues long. Per the germline V gene, CDR1 is SEHNR and CDR2 is FQNEAQ (reference sequence). CDR3: CASSFGQGTEAFF. CDR3 coding DNA: TGTGCCAGCAGCTTCGGACAGGGAACTGAAGCTTTCTTT.